The 26 T cell receptor beta chains listed next were all sequenced from one sample in a study of early T cells in non-severe SARS-CoV-2 infection. TCRdb independently ran MiXCR on the 5' RACE reads; one entry per CDR3 protein. The sample lists about 64,000 distinct CDR3 sequences, 20% to 25% occurring once. Specimen: whole blood, collected at baseline. The receptors were sampled from an adult who was a healthcare worker with PCR-confirmed SARS-CoV-2 infection or an uninfected control (not recorded which).

The chain couples TRBV5-1 to TRBJ1-1; D might be TRBD1 (5 bases). Germline assignment: CDR1 SGHRS and CDR2 YFSETQ. The V gene lost 4 bases and the J gene lost 4 bases, with 11 bases spanning the gap. The CDR3 totals 13 residues. CDR3 coding DNA: TGCGCCAGCAGCGGGGAGGGGACCACTGAAGCTTTCTTT. It codes for CASSGEGTTEAFF.

The sample holds a few counts of this clonotype. This chain connects TRBV6-6 to TRBJ1-1; tentatively, D is TRBD1 (5 bases). The CDR3 consists of 13 residues. Germline lookup yields CDR1 MNHNY and CDR2 SVGAGI (reference sequence). Trimming cost V 4 bases and J 2 bases, with 8 bases left between them. The CDR3 is CASSFDRNTEAFF. CDR3 DNA: TGTGCCAGCAGTTTCGACAGAAACACTGAAGCTTTCTTT.

This chain uses TRBV14 with TRBJ2-2; no clear D. Looked up from germline, CDR1 is SGHDN and CDR2 is FVKESK. This CDR3 has 12 residues. Trimming removed 2 bases from V and 7 bases from J, with 5 bases in between. DNA for the CDR3: TGTGCCAGCAGCCAACAACACGGGGAGCTGTTTTTT. It encodes CASSQQHGELFF.

The chain combines TRBV5-1 with TRBJ2-1; perhaps D is TRBD1 or TRBD2 (6 bases each). Trimming left V 2 bases short and J 9 bases short, with 9 bases between. Germline V gives CDR1 SGHRS, CDR2 YFSETQ. This CDR3 has 12 amino acids. The CDR3 sequence: CASSLKGGEQFF. The CDR3 region has the DNA TGCGCCAGCAGCTTAAAGGGGGGTGAGCAGTTCTTC.

This clonotype was counted ten times or more. The chain couples TRBV18 to TRBJ1-1; D perhaps matches TRBD1 (5 bases). The germline V and J ends were trimmed by 8 bases and 1 base, with 11 bases remaining between them. Germline loops: CDR1 KGHSH, CDR2 LQKENI. The length of the CDR3 is 13 residues. The CDR3 is CASSPTGNTEAFF. As DNA, the CDR3 is TGTGCCAGCAGCCCCACAGGGAACACTGAAGCTTTCTTT.

V usage is TRBV7-3 and J usage is TRBJ2-5; 9 bases fit TRBD1. The CDR3 spans 13 residues. With 4 bases clipped from V and 5 bases from J, the junction kept 2 bases outside the gene matches. The germline CDR1 and CDR2 sequences are SGHTA and FQGTGA. CDR3: CASSSTGGETQYF. CDR3 in DNA: TGTGCCAGCAGCTCAACAGGGGGCGAGACCCAGTACTTC.

A few counts support this clonotype. The J gene is TRBJ2-5, the V gene TRBV19, with D perhaps matching TRBD2 (6 bases). This CDR3 region has 16 residues. V lost 5 bases to trimming and J lost 1 base, with 17 bases between them. Germline CDR1 and CDR2: LNHDA and SQIVND (reference sequence). The CDR3 loop reads CASSPRGASSQETQYF. The CDR3 DNA follows: TGTGCCAGTAGTCCCCGCGGGGCCTCTTCCCAAGAGACCCAGTACTTC. Complete variable domain (other parts from reference TRBV19 and TRBJ2-5): DGGITQSPKYLFRKEGQNVTLSCEQNLNHDAMYWYRQDPGQGLRLIYYSQIVNDFQKGDIAEGYSVSREKKESFPLTVTSAQKNPTAFYLCASSPRGASSQETQYFGPGTRLLVL.

This clonotype was observed a handful of times. The chain links TRBV7-6 to TRBJ2-5; D unresolved. Per germline, CDR1 SGHVS and CDR2 FNYEAQ. This CDR3 is built from 13 residues. Deletions cut 5 bases from V and 1 base from J, with 8 bases between. CDR3 nucleotides: TGTGCCAGCAGCCGTTATCGCCAAGAGACCCAGTACTTC. This codes for CASSRYRQETQYF.

This clonotype was observed a few times. The rearrangement uses TRBV10-3 and TRBJ1-1, with a tentative D call TRBD1 (5 bases). V lost 6 bases and J 1 base, leaving 9 bases between the germline ends. CDR3 length: 13 residues. The germline CDR1 and CDR2 sequences are ENHRY and SYGVKD. CDR3 in amino acids: CAIRRGGNTEAFF. The CDR3 nucleotides are TGTGCCATCAGGAGGGGAGGGAACACTGAAGCTTTCTTT.

In this sample, this clonotype turned up many times. V gene TRBV7-9 combines with J gene TRBJ1-1, with 7 positions matching TRBD1. The CDR3 has 13 residues. In germline, CDR1 is SEHNR, CDR2 FQNEAQ (reference sequence). V gave up 1 base and J gave up 5 bases; unmatched junction bases: 1. The CDR3 DNA follows: TGTGCCAGCAGCTTAGAGGGGGCGACTGAAGCTTTCTTT. It codes for CASSLEGATEAFF.

This clonotype came up a few times. V usage is TRBV9 and J usage is TRBJ1-6; D is uncertain. Trimming shortened V by 5 bases and J by 10 bases, and 16 bases separated the two germline ends. CDR1 and CDR2 from the germline V gene are SGDLS and YYNGEE. The CDR3 has 14 residues. The CDR3 DNA is TGTGCCAGCAGTGCCTATCCAATCGACTCACCCCTCCACTTT. Residues: CASSAYPIDSPLHF.

This clonotype has ten or more counts. The rearrangement uses TRBV6-4 and TRBJ1-5, with 8 bases lining up with TRBD1. Germline CDR1 is MRHNA and CDR2 is SNTAGT. The V gene end was trimmed by 3 bases and the J gene end by 7 bases; junction bases not matched to a gene: 2. CDR3 length: 13 residues. The CDR3 is CASSEQGGQPQHF. As DNA, the CDR3 is TGTGCCAGCAGTGAACAGGGGGGACAGCCCCAGCATTTT.

The gene calls are TRBV7-6 and TRBJ1-6; weak D call: TRBD1 (6 bases). The CDR3 consists of 13 residues. Germline values: CDR1 SGHVS, CDR2 FNYEAQ. With 4 bases removed from V and 6 bases from J, the gap between germline ends came to 7 bases. The CDR3 DNA follows: TGTGCCAGCAGCTCACAGGGTAATTCACCCCTCCACTTT. This sequence encodes CASSSQGNSPLHF.

The rearrangement joins TRBV30 to TRBJ1-5; D uncertain. The germline CDR1 and CDR2 sequences are GTSNPN and SVGIG (reference sequence). This CDR3 spans 14 amino acids. Deletions cut 5 bases from V and 2 bases from J, with 13 bases between. The CDR3 DNA is TGTGCCTGGGGAAGAGCCAGCGGCAATCAGCCCCAGCATTTT. Encoded protein: CAWGRASGNQPQHF.

The chain joins TRBV4-2 to TRBJ2-7; D gene ambiguous. Germline lookup yields CDR1 LGHNA and CDR2 YNFKEQ. The CDR3 has 12 amino acids. Trimming removed 1 base from V and 2 bases from J, with 3 bases in between. CDR3 coding DNA: TGTGCCAGCAGCCAAGCGACCTACGAGCAGTACTTC. It encodes CASSQATYEQYF.

This clonotype was detected ten times or more. The rearrangement links TRBV13 to TRBJ2-1, with D uncertain. V was cut by 2 bases and J by 7 bases, with 6 bases left in between. The CDR3 is 12 amino acids. Germline V gene lookup returns CDR1 PRHDT and CDR2 FYEKMQ (reference sequence). CDR3 amino acids: CASSLRLNEQFF. The DNA of the CDR3 is TGTGCCAGCAGCTTAAGGCTGAATGAGCAGTTCTTC.

The genes are TRBV5-4 and TRBJ2-2; D gene unclear. The V end lost 5 bases, the J end lost 6 bases, and 11 bases lay between the germline ends. CDR3 length equals 13 residues. Germline-derived CDR1 and CDR2 are SGHNT and YYREEE (reference sequence). The DNA of the CDR3 is TGTGCCAGCAGTTACGACTGGGCCGGGGAGCTGTTTTTT. Translation gives CASSYDWAGELFF.

The rearrangement links TRBV7-8 to TRBJ2-3; D gene unclear. Germline CDR1 is SGHVS and CDR2 is FQNEAQ. The CDR3 has 15 residues. V dropped 1 base and J dropped 2 bases, with 10 bases sitting between them. CDR3 region: CASSLGGRDTDTQYF. The CDR3 DNA reads TGTGCCAGCAGCTTAGGAGGCAGAGACACAGATACGCAGTATTTT.

This clonotype showed up just a few times. The chain recombines TRBV9 with TRBJ1-4; 10 bases are a match to TRBD1. J lost 6 bases, V lost 3 bases, and 2 bases had no gene match. In germline, CDR1 is SGDLS, CDR2 YYNGEE. The CDR3 has 14 amino acids. The CDR3 reads CASSGTGGDEKLFF. The CDR3 DNA is TGTGCCAGCAGCGGGACAGGGGGTGATGAAAAACTGTTTTTT.

The chain joins TRBV20-1 to TRBJ2-5; TRBD2 might be the D (7 bases). The CDR3 is 16 residues long. Trimming took 0 bases from V and 2 from J, leaving 16 bases between them. Per the germline V gene, CDR1 is DFQATT and CDR2 is SNEGSKA (reference sequence). The CDR3 spells CSARDLQAGAQETQYF. The CDR3 DNA is TGCAGTGCTAGAGATCTACAGGCGGGGGCACAAGAGACCCAGTACTTC.

The table lists this clonotype with a few counts. V and J are TRBV2 and TRBJ2-7, with 8 bases that match TRBD2. CDR3 size: 13 residues. Germline V gene sequence: CDR1 SNHLY, CDR2 FYNNEI. V lost 3 bases to trimming and J lost 7 bases; unmatched junction nucleotides: 5. CDR3 sequence reads: CASSERGDQEQYF. CDR3 in DNA: TGTGCCAGCAGTGAGCGGGGGGATCAGGAGCAGTACTTC. The variable domain in full, with the rest retrieved from reference TRBV2 and TRBJ2-7, is EPEVTQTPSHQVTQMGQEVILRCVPISNHLYFYWYRQILGQKVEFLVSFYNNEISEKSEIFDDQFSVERPDGSNFTLKIRSTKLEDSAMYFCASSERGDQEQYFGPGTRLTVT.

Notes on this clonotype: The junction does not match germline at one end; this may be a read error. The V gene is TRBV11-2, the J gene TRBJ2-7, with D perhaps matching TRBD1 (5 bases). This CDR3 spans 13 amino acids. Germline loops: CDR1 SGHAT, CDR2 FQNNGV. DNA of the CDR3: TGTGCCAACAGCTTATTTCAGGGCTACGAGCAGTACTTC. This sequence encodes CANSLFQGYEQYF. Complete variable domain (other parts from reference TRBV11-2 and TRBJ2-7): EAGVAQSPRYKIIEKRQSVAFWCNPISGHATLYWYQQILGQGPKLLIQFQNNGVVDDSQLPKDRFSAERLKGVDSTLKIQPAKLEDSAVYLCANSLFQGYEQYFGPGTRLTVT.

The chain uses TRBV27 and TRBJ1-2; perhaps TRBD1 as D (5 bases). The CDR3 runs 15 residues. V lost 3 bases, J lost 2 bases, and 13 bases lay in between. Germline V gene lookup returns CDR1 MNHEY and CDR2 SMNVEV (reference sequence). Here the CDR3 reads CASSFKTGGNYGYTF. The CDR3 DNA sequence: TGTGCCAGCAGTTTCAAAACAGGCGGGAACTATGGCTACACCTTC.

This clonotype was observed a few times. J is TRBJ1-1 and V is TRBV29-1; 9 bases match TRBD1. V gave up 4 bases and J gave up 3 bases; unmatched junction bases: 3. This CDR3 region has 13 residues. Germline loops: CDR1 SQVTM, CDR2 ANQGSEA. CDR3 coding DNA: TGCAGCGTTGGAAACAGGGGGCACACTGAAGCTTTCTTT. It is translated as CSVGNRGHTEAFF.

There are a few counts of this clonotype. The chain joins TRBV7-9 to TRBJ1-6; possible D gene TRBD1, 6 bases. The V gene's germline CDR1 is SEHNR and CDR2 FQNEAQ (reference sequence). V lost 7 bases, J lost 8 bases, and 15 bases lay in between. The CDR3 contains 14 residues. The CDR3 region is CASTRRGLDSPLHF. The CDR3 nucleotides read TGTGCCAGCACTAGAAGGGGGTTAGATTCACCCCTCCACTTT.

This clonotype was observed once. The chain joins TRBV14 to TRBJ1-2; D is uncertain. Germline CDR1 is SGHDN and CDR2 is FVKESK. V was clipped by 0 bases and J by 7 bases, with 9 bases between them. The CDR3 consists of 13 residues. This CDR3 is CASSQDRRLGYTF. CDR3 DNA sequence: TGTGCCAGCAGCCAAGATCGTCGACTTGGCTACACCTTC.